Included here is one TCR beta chain sequence, with context. Germline V CDR1 and CDR2: SGHRS, YFSETQ. There are 13 residues in the CDR3. Between the trimmed V and J ends, which lost 2 bases and 5 bases, there was a span of 10 bases. This sample stems from a study of blood T cell repertoires in COVID-19. The wider study: Sites in the United States, Italy and Spain provided acute and convalescent COVID-19 samples. PBMCs, B-cell-depleted T cells, or T cells provided the cDNA or gDNA that made up the material.

As handled by the study authors: Researchers report that nucleated cell counts were estimated from reference gene primer amplification. Produced via immunoSEQ multiplex PCR; TCRdb's table is partial and in-frame only. From that table come the V and J calls and clone size; the DNA was used to work out D and trimming. In the table there are approximately 150,000 clones, approximately 86% of which are singletons. The sequenced material came from peripheral blood. This TCR derives from a woman aged 45-60 years with acute or convalescent COVID-19. The chain combines TRBV5-1 with TRBJ1-1; D gene unclear. The chain's CDR3 is CASSFQQWTEAFF. The CDR3 coding sequence is TGCGCCAGCAGCTTCCAACAGTGGACTGAAGCTTTCTTT.